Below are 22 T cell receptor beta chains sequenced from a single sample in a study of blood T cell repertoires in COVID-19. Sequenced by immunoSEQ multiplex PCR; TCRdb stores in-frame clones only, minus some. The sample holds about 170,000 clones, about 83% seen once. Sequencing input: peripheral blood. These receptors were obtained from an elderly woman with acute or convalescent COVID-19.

CDR3 coding DNA: TGCGCCAGCAGCTTCAAAGATACGCAGTATTTT. As protein: CASSFKDTQYF. V and J are TRBV5-1 and TRBJ2-3, with unresolved D. V lost 2 bases and J lost 5, with 3 bases in between. The CDR3 consists of 11 residues. Germline CDR1 and CDR2: SGHRS and YFSETQ.

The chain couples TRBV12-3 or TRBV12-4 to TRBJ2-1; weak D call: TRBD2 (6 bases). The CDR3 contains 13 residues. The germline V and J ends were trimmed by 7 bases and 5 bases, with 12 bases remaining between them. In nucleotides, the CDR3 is TGTGCCAGCAACCGGGACTTGAACAATGAGCAGTTCTTC. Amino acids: CASNRDLNNEQFF.

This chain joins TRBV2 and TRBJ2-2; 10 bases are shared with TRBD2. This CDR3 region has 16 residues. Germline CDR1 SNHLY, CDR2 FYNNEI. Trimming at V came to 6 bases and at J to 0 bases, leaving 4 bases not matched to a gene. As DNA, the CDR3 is TGTGCCAGCAGCGCCGGACTAGCGGCGAACACCGGGGAGCTGTTTTTT. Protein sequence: CASSAGLAANTGELFF.

In nucleotides, the CDR3 is TGTGCCAGCAGCCAAGATTCTTCGTACAGTGGCTACACCTTC. This sequence encodes CASSQDSSYSGYTF. The chain combines TRBV3-1 (or the pseudogene TRBV3-2) with TRBJ1-2; no clear D. Trimming cost V 0 bases and J 7 bases, with 12 bases left between them. The CDR3 is 14 residues long. Germline CDR1 reads LGHDT; CDR2 reads YNNKEL (reference sequence).

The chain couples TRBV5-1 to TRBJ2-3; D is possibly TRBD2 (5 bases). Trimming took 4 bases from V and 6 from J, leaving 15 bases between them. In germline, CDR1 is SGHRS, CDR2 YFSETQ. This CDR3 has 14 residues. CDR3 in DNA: TGCGCCAGCAGCACTAGTCCCGACCCGGATACGCAGTATTTT. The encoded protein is CASSTSPDPDTQYF. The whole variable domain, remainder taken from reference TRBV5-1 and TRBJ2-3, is KAGVTQTPRYLIKTRGQQVTLSCSPISGHRSVSWYQQTPGQGLQFLFEYFSETQRNKGNFPGRFSGRQFSNSRSEMNVSTLELGDSALYLCASSTSPDPDTQYFGPGTRLTVL.

DNA for the CDR3: TGTGCCAGCAGTATAACCAGGGGGCTGAATGAGCAGTTCTTC. Residues: CASSITRGLNEQFF. This chain connects TRBV6-5 to TRBJ2-1, with 8 bases aligning to TRBD1. Looked up from germline, CDR1 is MNHEY and CDR2 is SVGAGI. J was trimmed by 7 bases and V by 5 bases; bases with no gene match: 7. CDR3 length: 14 amino acids.

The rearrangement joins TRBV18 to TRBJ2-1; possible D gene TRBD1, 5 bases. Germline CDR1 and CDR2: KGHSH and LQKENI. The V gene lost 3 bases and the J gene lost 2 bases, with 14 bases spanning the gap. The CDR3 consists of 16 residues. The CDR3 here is CASSPLGAPTYNEQFF. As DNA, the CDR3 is TGTGCCAGCTCACCCCTTGGGGCGCCGACCTACAATGAGCAGTTCTTC.

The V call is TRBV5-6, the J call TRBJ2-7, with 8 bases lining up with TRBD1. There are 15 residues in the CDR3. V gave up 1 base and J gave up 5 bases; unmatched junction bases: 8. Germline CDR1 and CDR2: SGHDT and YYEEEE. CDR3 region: CASSLQWTGFHEQYF. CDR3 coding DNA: TGTGCCAGCAGCTTGCAGTGGACAGGGTTCCACGAGCAGTACTTC.

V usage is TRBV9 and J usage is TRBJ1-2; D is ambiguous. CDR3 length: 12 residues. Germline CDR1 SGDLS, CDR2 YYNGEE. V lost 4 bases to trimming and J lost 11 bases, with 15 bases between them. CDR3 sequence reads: CASSRISTKYTF. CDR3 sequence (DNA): TGTGCCAGCAGCAGGATATCCACTAAGTACACCTTC.

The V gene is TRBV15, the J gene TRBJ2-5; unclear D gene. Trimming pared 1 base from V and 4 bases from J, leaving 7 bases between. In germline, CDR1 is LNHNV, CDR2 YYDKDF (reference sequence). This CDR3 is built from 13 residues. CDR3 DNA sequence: TGTGCCACCAGCAGAGGGCCGGGAGAGACCCAGTACTTC. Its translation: CATSRGPGETQYF. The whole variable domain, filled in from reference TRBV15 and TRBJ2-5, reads DAMVIQNPRYQVTQFGKPVTLSCSQTLNHNVMYWYQQKSSQAPKLLFHYYDKDFNNEADTPDNFQSRRPNTSFCFLDIRSPGLGDTAMYLCATSRGPGETQYFGPGTRLLVL.

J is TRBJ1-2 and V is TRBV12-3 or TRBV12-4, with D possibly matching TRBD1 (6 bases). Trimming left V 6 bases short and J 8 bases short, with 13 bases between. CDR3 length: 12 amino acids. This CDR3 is CASRSTGEGYTF. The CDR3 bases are TGTGCCAGCAGGTCGACAGGTGAAGGCTACACCTTC.

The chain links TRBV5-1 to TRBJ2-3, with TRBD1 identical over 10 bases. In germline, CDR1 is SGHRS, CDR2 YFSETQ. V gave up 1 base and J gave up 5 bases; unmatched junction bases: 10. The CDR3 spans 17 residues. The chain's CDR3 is CASSLTLGQGQRDTQYF. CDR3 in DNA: TGCGCCAGCAGCTTGACCCTGGGACAGGGGCAGAGAGATACGCAGTATTTT. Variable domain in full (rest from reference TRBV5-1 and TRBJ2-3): KAGVTQTPRYLIKTRGQQVTLSCSPISGHRSVSWYQQTPGQGLQFLFEYFSETQRNKGNFPGRFSGRQFSNSRSEMNVSTLELGDSALYLCASSLTLGQGQRDTQYFGPGTRLTVL.

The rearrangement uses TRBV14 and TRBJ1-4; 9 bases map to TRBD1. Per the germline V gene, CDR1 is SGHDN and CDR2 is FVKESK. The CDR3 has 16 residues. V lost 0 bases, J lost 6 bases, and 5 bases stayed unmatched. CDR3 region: CASSQDTGGRYEKLFF. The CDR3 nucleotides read TGTGCCAGCAGCCAAGATACAGGGGGCCGGTATGAAAAACTGTTTTTT.

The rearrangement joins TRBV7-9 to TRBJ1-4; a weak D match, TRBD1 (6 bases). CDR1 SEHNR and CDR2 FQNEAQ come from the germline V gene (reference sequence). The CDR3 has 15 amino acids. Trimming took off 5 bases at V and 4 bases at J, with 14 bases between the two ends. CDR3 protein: CASSPGGQINEKLFF. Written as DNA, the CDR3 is TGTGCCAGCAGCCCGGGCGGACAGATTAATGAAAAACTGTTTTTT. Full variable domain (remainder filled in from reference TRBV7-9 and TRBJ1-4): DTGVSQNPRHKITKRGQNVTFRCDPISEHNRLYWYRQTLGQGPEFLTYFQNEAQLEKSRLLSDRFSAERPKGSFSTLEIQRTEQGDSAMYLCASSPGGQINEKLFFGSGTQLSVL.

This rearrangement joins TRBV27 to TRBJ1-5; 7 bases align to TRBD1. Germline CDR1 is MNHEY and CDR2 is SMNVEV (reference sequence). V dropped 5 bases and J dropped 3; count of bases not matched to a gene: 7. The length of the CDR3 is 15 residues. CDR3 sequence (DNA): TGTGCCAGCAGTACAAGGGACAGTACCAATCAGCCCCAGCATTTT. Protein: CASSTRDSTNQPQHF.

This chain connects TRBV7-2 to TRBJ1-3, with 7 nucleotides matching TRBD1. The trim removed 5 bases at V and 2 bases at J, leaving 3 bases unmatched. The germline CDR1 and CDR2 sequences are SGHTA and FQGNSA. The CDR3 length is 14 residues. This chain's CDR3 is CASSDQGAGNTIYF. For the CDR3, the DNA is TGTGCCAGCAGCGATCAGGGGGCTGGAAACACCATATATTTT.

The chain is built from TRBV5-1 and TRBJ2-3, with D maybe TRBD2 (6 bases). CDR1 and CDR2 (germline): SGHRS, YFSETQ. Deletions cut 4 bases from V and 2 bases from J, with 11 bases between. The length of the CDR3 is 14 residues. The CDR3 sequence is CASSVGGNTDTQYF. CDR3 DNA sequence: TGCGCCAGCAGCGTAGGAGGGAACACAGATACGCAGTATTTT.

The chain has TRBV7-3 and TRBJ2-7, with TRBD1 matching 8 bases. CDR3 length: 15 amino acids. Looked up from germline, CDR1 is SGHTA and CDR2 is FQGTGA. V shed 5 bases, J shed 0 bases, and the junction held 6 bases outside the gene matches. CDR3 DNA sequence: TGTGCCAGCAGCCCGGACAGGGTTAGCTCCTACGAGCAGTACTTC. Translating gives CASSPDRVSSYEQYF. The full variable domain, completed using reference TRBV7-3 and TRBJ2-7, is GAGVSQTPSNKVTEKGKYVELRCDPISGHTALYWYRQSLGQGPEFLIYFQGTGAADDSGLPNDRFFAVRPEGSVSTLKIQRTERGDSAVYLCASSPDRVSSYEQYFGPGTRLTVT.

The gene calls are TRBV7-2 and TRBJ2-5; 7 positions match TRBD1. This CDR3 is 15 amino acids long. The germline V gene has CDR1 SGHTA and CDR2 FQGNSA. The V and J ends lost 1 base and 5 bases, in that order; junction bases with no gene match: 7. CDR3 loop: CASSLGAGGWETQYF. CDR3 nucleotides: TGTGCCAGCAGCTTAGGGGCAGGGGGATGGGAGACCCAGTACTTC.

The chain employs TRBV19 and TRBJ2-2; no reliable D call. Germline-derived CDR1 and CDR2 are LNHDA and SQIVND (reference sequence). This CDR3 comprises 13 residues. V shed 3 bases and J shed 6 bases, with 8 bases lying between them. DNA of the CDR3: TGTGCCAGTAGTATCAGAGAGGCCGGGGAGCTGTTTTTT. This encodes CASSIREAGELFF.

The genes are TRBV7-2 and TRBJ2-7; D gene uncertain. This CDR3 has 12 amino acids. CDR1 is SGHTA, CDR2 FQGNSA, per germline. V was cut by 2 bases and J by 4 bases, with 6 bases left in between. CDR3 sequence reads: CASSLQVYEQYF. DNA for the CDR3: TGTGCCAGCAGCTTACAGGTTTACGAGCAGTACTTC.

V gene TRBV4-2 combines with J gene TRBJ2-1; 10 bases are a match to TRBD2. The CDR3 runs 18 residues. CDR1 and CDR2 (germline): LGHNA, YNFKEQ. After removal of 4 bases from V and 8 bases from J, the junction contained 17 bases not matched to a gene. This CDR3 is CASSRRRSGGASSDEQFF. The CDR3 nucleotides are TGTGCCAGCAGCCGCCGAAGGAGCGGGGGGGCGTCGTCGGATGAGCAGTTCTTC.